Listed here are 26 T cell receptor beta chains from one sample, sequenced in a study of molecular identifiers for immune sequencing clone quantification. Each CDR3 protein is one row after TCRdb ran MiXCR on the PCR reads. This sample carries roughly 90,000 distinct CDR3 sequences, about 23% of them seen once, and the ten largest clones take about 0.8%. Material: naive CD8+ T cells from blood, with Jurkat cell RNA spiked in. Stated subset: FACS-sorted CD8+CD4-CCR7+CD45RA+ naive T cells. All receptors derive from a human donor in good health. Some libraries in this study had Jurkat cell RNA spiked in.

V and J are TRBV28 and TRBJ1-2, with D perhaps TRBD1 (5 bases). With 6 bases removed from V and 4 bases from J, the gap between germline ends came to 18 bases. The CDR3 runs 15 residues. Germline CDR1 is MDHEN and CDR2 is SYDVKM. Here the CDR3 DNA reads TGTGCCAGCAGCATCCGAACCGGGGCCGCCTATGGCTACACCTTC. Translation gives CASSIRTGAAYGYTF.

This clonotype has just a few counts. V gene TRBV30 combines with J gene TRBJ2-7; no reliable D call. Trimming shortened V by 0 bases and J by 5 bases, and 11 bases separated the two germline ends. The CDR3 runs to 13 residues. CDR1 and CDR2 (germline): GTSNPN, SVGIG (reference sequence). CDR3: CAWSVLTIHEQYF. The CDR3 DNA reads TGTGCCTGGAGTGTACTGACAATCCACGAGCAGTACTTC. The full variable domain, in which reference TRBV30 and TRBJ2-7 provide the parts outside the CDR3, is SQTIHQWPATLVQPVGSPLSLECTVEGTSNPNLYWYRQAAGRGLQLLFYSVGIGQISSEVPQNLSASRPQDRQFILSSKKLLLSDSGFYLCAWSVLTIHEQYFGPGTRLTVT.

As to this clonotype: A read error may be the cause here, since a much bigger clone is one base away. The V and J genes are TRBV27 and TRBJ1-4, with unresolved D. There are 12 residues in the CDR3. V gave up 2 bases and J gave up 10 bases, with 8 bases separating them. From germline, CDR1 is MNHEY and CDR2 SMNVEV (reference sequence). CDR3 loop: CASSLNRVKLFF. The CDR3 DNA follows: TGTGCCAGCAGTTTAAATAGGGTAAAACTGTTTTTT.

The table lists this clonotype with many counts. The chain couples TRBV2 to TRBJ2-2; no clear D. Germline values: CDR1 SNHLY, CDR2 FYNNEI. The CDR3 is 12 residues long. Deletions cut 3 bases from V and 10 bases from J, with 9 bases between. DNA for the CDR3: TGTGCCAGCAGTGATCCGTCCCTGGAGCTGTTTTTT. It specifies CASSDPSLELFF. The full variable domain, in which reference TRBV2 and TRBJ2-2 provide the parts outside the CDR3, is EPEVTQTPSHQVTQMGQEVILRCVPISNHLYFYWYRQILGQKVEFLVSFYNNEISEKSEIFDDQFSVERPDGSNFTLKIRSTKLEDSAMYFCASSDPSLELFFGEGSRLTVL.

This clonotype was counted many times. V gene TRBV4-1 combines with J gene TRBJ2-3, with 10 nucleotides matching TRBD1. CDR1 is MGHRA, CDR2 YSYEKL, per germline. J was trimmed by 6 bases and V by 0 bases; bases with no gene match: 3. The CDR3 has 15 residues. As DNA, the CDR3 is TGCGCCAGCAGCCAAGATGGGACAGGGGCTGATACGCAGTATTTT. Translation: CASSQDGTGADTQYF.

This clonotype was observed at least ten times. V and J are TRBV7-6 and TRBJ2-1; tentative D call: TRBD2 (5 bases). The CDR3 length is 12 residues. Germline V gives CDR1 SGHVS, CDR2 FNYEAQ. The germline V and J ends were trimmed by 5 bases and 9 bases, with 11 bases remaining between them. CDR3 sequence (DNA): TGTGCCAGCAGCCCGAGGGAGAGTGAGCAGTTCTTC. This encodes CASSPRESEQFF.

This clonotype was seen only a few times. V and J are TRBV6-6 and TRBJ1-4; D is unresolved. V was trimmed by 2 bases and J by 0 bases, leaving 13 bases between them. The CDR3 sequence is 17 residues long. The germline CDR1 and CDR2 sequences are MNHNY and SVGAGI (reference sequence). The CDR3 coding sequence is TGTGCCAGCAGTTACGTTGTGAAGACCGCAACTAATGAAAAACTGTTTTTT. Translating it yields CASSYVVKTATNEKLFF.

This clonotype was recorded at least ten times. The chain joins TRBV20-1 to TRBJ1-1, with D possibly TRBD1 on 5 matching bases. The V gene's germline CDR1 is DFQATT and CDR2 SNEGSKA (reference sequence). V lost 0 bases and J 0 bases, leaving 11 bases between the germline ends. The CDR3 spans 15 residues. The CDR3 DNA reads TGCAGTGCTAGAGATCGTGACAGAATGAACACTGAAGCTTTCTTT. Protein product: CSARDRDRMNTEAFF.

This clonotype has only a few counts. V usage is TRBV9 and J usage is TRBJ1-1; D perhaps matches TRBD1 (6 bases). Looked up from germline, CDR1 is SGDLS and CDR2 is YYNGEE. The V end lost 0 bases, the J end lost 3 bases, and 6 bases lay between the germline ends. The CDR3 consists of 13 residues. The CDR3 sequence: CASSVGTDTEAFF. In nucleotides, the CDR3 is TGTGCCAGCAGCGTAGGGACAGACACTGAAGCTTTCTTT.

The rearrangement joins TRBV21-1 to TRBJ1-5. TRBV21-1 is a recognized pseudogene. There are 16 residues in the CDR3. In nucleotides, the CDR3 is TGTGCCAGCAGCACCCACTACGGCAGGTGCCATCAGCCCCAGCATTTT. It yields the protein CASSTHYGRCHQPQHF.

This clonotype appeared a few times. Written as DNA, the CDR3 is TGCAGCGTTGAAGGGGGGCTTGAAAACACCGGGGAGCTGTTTTTT. This sequence encodes CSVEGGLENTGELFF. The chain combines TRBV29-1 with TRBJ2-2, with a possible D match to TRBD1 (6 bases). CDR1 and CDR2 from the germline V gene are SQVTM and ANQGSEA. This CDR3 is built from 15 residues. V lost 1 base, J lost 2 bases, and 11 bases lay in between.

There are a few counts of this clonotype. This sequence joins TRBV6-2 or TRBV6-3 and TRBJ2-7, with D tentatively TRBD1 (6 bases). CDR1 is MNHEY and CDR2 is SVGEGT in the germline V gene. V shed 5 bases and J shed 5 bases, with 10 bases lying between them. This CDR3 is 12 amino acids long. The CDR3 loop reads CASSPGDHEQYF. CDR3 bases: TGTGCCAGCAGTCCAGGGGATCACGAGCAGTACTTC.

This clonotype was recorded many times. The chain employs TRBV18 and TRBJ1-5; unclear D gene. Trimming removed 2 bases at V and 0 bases at J, with 17 bases between. Germline CDR1 KGHSH, CDR2 LQKENI. This CDR3 is built from 18 residues. The chain's CDR3 is CASSPRGLSMGSNQPQHF. The CDR3 DNA sequence: TGTGCCAGCTCACCAAGAGGCTTATCAATGGGTAGCAATCAGCCCCAGCATTTT.

The rearrangement joins TRBV27 to TRBJ2-7; maybe TRBD2 (6 bases). The V and J ends lost 3 bases and 3 bases respectively, with 12 bases between them. The CDR3 consists of 14 residues. Germline V lookup: CDR1 MNHEY, CDR2 SMNVEV (reference sequence). CDR3 nucleotide sequence: TGTGCCAGCAGTTTTACAGGAGCGGGCTACGAGCAGTACTTC. It is translated as CASSFTGAGYEQYF.

The chain links TRBV25-1 to TRBJ2-2; a possible D gene is TRBD1 (6 bases). V lost 3 bases and J lost 5, with 10 bases in between. CDR1 and CDR2 from the germline V gene are MGHDK and SYGVNS. This CDR3 contains 14 residues. As DNA, the CDR3 is TGTGCCAGCAGTGAGACAGGTGGGACCGGGGAGCTGTTTTTT. The encoded protein is CASSETGGTGELFF.

This clonotype was counted at least ten times. The rearrangement uses TRBV7-3 and TRBJ2-1, with 7 positions matching TRBD2. After removal of 2 bases from V and 4 bases from J, the junction contained 5 bases not matched to a gene. This CDR3 contains 15 residues. Germline V gene data show CDR1 as SGHTA and CDR2 as FQGTGA. The CDR3 loop is CASSLRDSGYNEQFF. The CDR3 DNA follows: TGTGCCAGCAGCTTACGCGATAGCGGGTACAATGAGCAGTTCTTC.

The chain links TRBV7-2 to TRBJ2-7; TRBD2 aligns across 10 bases. This CDR3 has 17 residues. Germline CDR1 SGHTA, CDR2 FQGNSA. The V segment lost 1 base and the J segment 5 bases; nucleotides outside the gene matches: 11. The CDR3 is CASSLDPSGGFSDEQYF. CDR3 nucleotide sequence: TGTGCCAGCAGCTTAGATCCTAGCGGGGGCTTCAGCGACGAGCAGTACTTC. The full variable domain, rest sourced from reference TRBV7-2 and TRBJ2-7, is GAGVSQSPSNKVTEKGKDVELRCDPISGHTALYWYRQSLGQGLEFLIYFQGNSAPDKSGLPSDRFSAERTGGSVSTLTIQRTQQEDSAVYLCASSLDPSGGFSDEQYFGPGTRLTVT.

This clonotype was seen only a few times. The J gene is TRBJ1-2, the V gene TRBV14; D gene uncertain. Between the trimmed V and J ends, which lost 4 bases and 6 bases, there was a span of 27 bases. Per germline, CDR1 SGHDN and CDR2 FVKESK. This CDR3 contains 18 residues. The CDR3 sequence is CASSPLPSFDGEVDGYTF. In nucleotides, the CDR3 is TGTGCCAGCAGCCCCCTCCCCTCTTTTGACGGCGAAGTGGATGGCTACACCTTC.

This clonotype was counted ten times or more. This chain links TRBV28 with TRBJ2-1, with D perhaps matching TRBD2 (5 bases). Germline lookup yields CDR1 MDHEN and CDR2 SYDVKM. This CDR3 comprises 15 residues. V was shortened by 2 bases and J by 8 bases, with 16 bases between the two germline ends. The CDR3 nucleotides read TGTGCCAGCAGTTTAGTCGAGGGAGACCATGATGAGCAGTTCTTC. Amino acid sequence: CASSLVEGDHDEQFF.

This sequence joins TRBV7-2 and TRBJ2-7; perhaps TRBD2 as D (6 bases). The germline CDR1 and CDR2 sequences are SGHTA and FQGNSA. The ends were cut back, 5 bases at V and 6 bases at J, with 20 bases in the middle. This CDR3 is 15 amino acids long. The CDR3 loop reads CASSVSGTGASEQYF. CDR3 sequence (DNA): TGTGCCAGCAGCGTATCCGGGACTGGGGCGTCCGAGCAGTACTTC. Variable domain in full (rest from reference TRBV7-2 and TRBJ2-7): GAGVSQSPSNKVTEKGKDVELRCDPISGHTALYWYRQSLGQGLEFLIYFQGNSAPDKSGLPSDRFSAERTGGSVSTLTIQRTQQEDSAVYLCASSVSGTGASEQYFGPGTRLTVT.

As regards this clonotype: The junction shows a germline mismatch at one end, possibly a read error. The rearrangement joins TRBV29-1 to TRBJ2-3; D is ambiguous. CDR3 length equals 12 residues. Germline values: CDR1 SQVTM, CDR2 ANQGSEA. The DNA for the CDR3 is TGCAGCGTTGAAGGTATCACAGATACGCAGTGTTTT. This gives the protein CSVEGITDTQCF.

This chain links TRBV27 with TRBJ2-2, with D tentatively TRBD1 or TRBD2 (5 bases each). The CDR3 has 15 residues. The germline V and J ends were trimmed by 6 bases and 6 bases, with 17 bases remaining between them. Looked up from germline, CDR1 is MNHEY and CDR2 is SMNVEV (reference sequence). Here the CDR3 reads CASRLGRAGPGELFF. The CDR3, as DNA: TGTGCCAGCAGGTTGGGCAGGGCGGGCCCCGGGGAGCTGTTTTTT.

This clonotype was seen many times. V is TRBV19 and J is TRBJ2-3; TRBD2 agrees at 7 bases. V was pared by 7 bases and J by 5 bases, with 18 bases of the junction left unmatched. Germline CDR1 is LNHDA and CDR2 is SQIVND (reference sequence). CDR3 length equals 17 residues. CDR3 in DNA: TGTGCCAGTACCCAAACGGTCCGGACTAGAGAAGTAGATACGCAGTATTTT. This sequence encodes CASTQTVRTREVDTQYF.

On this clonotype: Possible read error: a much larger clone is one base away. V usage is TRBV7-9 and J usage is TRBJ2-1; TRBD2 matches 8 bases. CDR3 size: 13 residues. Germline V lookup: CDR1 SEHNR, CDR2 FQNEAQ (reference sequence). The CDR3 DNA sequence: TGTGCCAGCAGCACCGGGACTAGTCCCAACGAGCTCTTC. It translates to CASSTGTSPNELF.

Turning to this clonotype: Relative to the germline gene, one junction end is altered; a read error may explain this. The chain uses TRBV7-9 and TRBJ2-1; weak D call: TRBD1 (5 bases). The CDR3 spans 13 residues. The germline V gene encodes CDR1 SEHNR and CDR2 FQNEAQ (reference sequence). The chain's CDR3 is CASSPQGNNERFF. The CDR3, as DNA: TGTGCCAGCAGCCCCCAGGGTAACAATGAGCGGTTCTTC.

V usage is TRBV9 and J usage is TRBJ2-3; D unresolved. V dropped 0 bases and J dropped 2 bases, with 10 bases sitting between them. This CDR3 contains 15 residues. Per germline, CDR1 SGDLS and CDR2 YYNGEE. CDR3 region: CASSVVSDNTDTQYF. The CDR3 DNA is TGTGCCAGCAGCGTAGTTAGTGATAACACAGATACGCAGTATTTT.